This TCR beta chain was obtained from a study of blood T cells in healthy people across ages (dated by TCRdb to between 2015 and 2016). Regarding the study in general: In model experiments, template switching captured roughly one uniquely barcoded TCR beta cDNA molecule for every two T cells. Two additional independent replicas of 1 million unique cDNA reads from the same blood draw were analyzed for two donors (one aged 18 to 30 and one aged 80 or older). Donors of different ages were randomly distributed across sequencing lanes to avoid experimental bias. The study measured age-related changes in TCR beta repertoire diversity using deep sequencing normalized with unique cDNA molecular identifiers. The donors were divided into four age groups: young (average approximately 17 years), middle-aged (approximately 39), aged (around 67) and long-lived (roughly 82). Overall study results and their limits: Observed TCR beta diversity per million T cells fell roughly linearly with age, and a significant reduction was already apparent by age around 40. Because the CMV infection status of the donors was unknown, age-related changes in expanded clonotypes may potentially have been confounded. Observed TCR beta diversity correlated strongly with the percentage of naive T cells measured by flow cytometry. Conclusive comparison of naive and antigen-experienced compartments was prevented by the profiling of bulk unsorted PBMCs. The long-lived group showed more naive CD4+ T cells, fewer expanded clones and increased TCR diversity than the aged group, suggesting age selection. Estimates of total diversity from one million sequenced T cells were regarded as lower bounds and underestimates.

The library relied on 5' RACE. The data were produced on an Illumina HiSeq 2500. A second PCR of roughly 7 to 11 cycles was run with a J-beta primer mix and a sample-barcoded 5' primer. A template-switch 5' adaptor carrying 12 random nucleotides introduced a unique molecular identifier onto each TCR beta cDNA molecule. At least 3 million CDR3-containing paired-end reads were obtained from each sample. The Mint cDNA synthesis kit, primed by a TRBC-specific oligonucleotide, was used to synthesize first-strand cDNA from all RNA. Following uracil-DNA glycosylase treatment, all cDNA underwent a first 18-cycle PCR with the universal primers M1SS and BC2_uni_R. The study's own analysis went as follows. Normalization of each sample was performed by random selection of 1 million high-quality reads, each carrying a distinct molecular identifier. Reads with shared molecular identifiers were discarded instead of being binned into consensus sequences. MiTCR, with a Q25 quality threshold and the strictest error-elimination algorithm, was used for CDR3 identification, clonotype clustering and error correction. A nonparametric unseen species model with Euler transformation was used to estimate a lower bound on total TCR beta diversity. Starting from the raw public reads, TCRdb applied fastp trimming at Q25, assembled clones with MiXCR and retained in-frame beta chains. Rows are combined by CDR3 protein, so each entry shows the most common genes and DNA. The V and J calls shown here were made by TCRdb, not taken from the authors' results. The sample has some 1.5 million distinct CDR3 sequences on record, approximately 42% of them singletons. Together, the top ten hold 4% of the sample.

About this clonotype: Its antigen remains unidentified. No much larger clone is present one base from it, and per-base qualities are unavailable.

CDR1 and CDR2, looked up from the germline V gene (reference sequence), are SEHNR and FQNEAQ. The CDR3 numbers 11 residues from cysteine through phenylalanine. Left in the record is the CDR3 DNA by itself, 33 bases read in frame from the first base. The 40 or so donors, aged roughly 6 to 90 years, were systemically healthy Caucasian individuals from Russia. Each donor gave about 9.2 milliliters of peripheral blood, drawn into EDTA-treated Vacutainer tubes. Ficoll-Paque density-gradient centrifugation was used to isolate PBMCs, with at least 6.5 million obtained per sample. Trizol reagent was used to extract total RNA from PBMCs, with at least 6 micrograms per sample. Naive CD45RAhigh/CD27high T cell percentages were measured by flow cytometry on a PBMC aliquot from every donor.

Sequenced: blood. This sequence uses TRBV7-9 and TRBJ2-7; the D gene is perhaps TRBD1, from 6 matching bases. This clonotype was sampled from a woman between 18 and 29 years old in good health. The base sequence is TGTGTGGCAGGGGACTCCTACGAGCAGTACTTC. Translated, this gives CVAGDSYEQYF.